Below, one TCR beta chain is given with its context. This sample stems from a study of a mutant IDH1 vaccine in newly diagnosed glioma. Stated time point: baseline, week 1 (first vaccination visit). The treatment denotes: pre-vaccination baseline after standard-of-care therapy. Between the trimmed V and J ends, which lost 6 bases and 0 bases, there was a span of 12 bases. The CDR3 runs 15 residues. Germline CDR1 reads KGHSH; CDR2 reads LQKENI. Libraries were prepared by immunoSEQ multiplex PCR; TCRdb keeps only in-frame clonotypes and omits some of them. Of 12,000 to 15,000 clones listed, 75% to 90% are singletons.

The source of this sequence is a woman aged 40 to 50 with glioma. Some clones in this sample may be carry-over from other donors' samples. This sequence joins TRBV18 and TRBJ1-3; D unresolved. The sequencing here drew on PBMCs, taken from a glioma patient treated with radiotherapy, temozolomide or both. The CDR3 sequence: CASSPSEISGNTIYF. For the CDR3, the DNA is TGTGCCAGCTCGCCCTCAGAGATCTCTGGAAACACCATATATTTT.